A selection of T cell receptor beta chains follows, all from one sample in a study of cytomegalovirus exposure and HLA in healthy donors. Using immunoSEQ multiplex PCR, the repertoire was profiled, and TCRdb retains in-frame clones only, with some absent. The sample lists approximately 110,000 clones; around 70% were seen once. Material for sequencing was PBMCs. These receptors were obtained from a man in his forties or fifties in good health and CMV-seronegative. CDR3s include the opening cysteine and the closing phenylalanine or tryptophan. A D gene is named only where the DNA matches it firmly. Part of the rows lack a size; the others show once, few, many or a class for expanded clones.

clone_size,v_call,d_call,j_call,cdr3_nt,cdr3_aa
few,TRBV9,TRBD2,TRBJ2-3,TGTGCCAGCAGCGAACGGTTTGCGGGGGGGCCCACAGATACGCAGTATTTT,CASSERFAGGPTDTQYF
.,TRBV11-2,TRBD2,TRBJ2-7,TGTGCCAGCAGAAGAGCGGGAGTTAACGAGCAGTACTTC,CASRRAGVNEQYF
.,TRBV29-1,.,TRBJ1-2,TGCAGCGTTGCCCACAGCTATGGCTACACCTTC,CSVAHSYGYTF
.,TRBV5-1,.,TRBJ1-4,TGCGCCAGCAGCTTAGGGGAGGAGGCTTCTTGGGAAAAACTGTTTTTT,CASSLGEEASWEKLFF
.,TRBV6-5,.,TRBJ2-7,TGTGCCAGCAGTTTGTCGACAGTCGACTACGAGCAGTACTTC,CASSLSTVDYEQYF
.,TRBV9,TRBD2,TRBJ2-7,TGTGCCAGCAGCCCAATAGCGGGTAAGGGGGAGCAGTACTTC,CASSPIAGKGEQYF
.,TRBV6-5,.,TRBJ1-1,TGTGCCAGCAGTTACTCGAAAAGGGGGAACACTGAAGCTTTCTTT,CASSYSKRGNTEAFF
.,TRBV5-1,TRBD2,TRBJ2-3,TGCGCCAGCAGCCAATCCTCCGGGACTAGCGGGGGGGATACGCAGTATTTT,CASSQSSGTSGGDTQYF
many,TRBV5-1,.,TRBJ2-7,TGCGCCAGCAGCTTGGAACCCGCGACGGGCTACGAGCAGTACTTC,CASSLEPATGYEQYF
.,TRBV7-6,.,TRBJ1-2,TGTGCCAGCAGCCAGGGGAAGACAGGCTACACCTTC,CASSQGKTGYTF
.,TRBV6-5,TRBD1,TRBJ1-1,TGTGCCAGCTCTAGGGACAGTATGAACACTGAAGCTTTCTTT,CASSRDSMNTEAFF
.,TRBV2,TRBD1,TRBJ1-1,TGTGCCAGCAGTGTGTCGAAAGGGGGCCTGAACACTGAAGCTTTCTTT,CASSVSKGGLNTEAFF
.,TRBV9,.,TRBJ2-7,TGTGCCAGCAGCGTAGCTCCGGGTAACTACGAGCAGTACTTC,CASSVAPGNYEQYF
.,TRBV4-1,.,TRBJ1-2,TGCGCCAGCAGCCAAGCCCTTGTAGCTAACTATGGCTACACCTTC,CASSQALVANYGYTF
.,TRBV4-2,.,TRBJ2-1,TGTGCCAGCAGCCAAGATCGAGCGGAGTACAATGAGCAGTTCTTC,CASSQDRAEYNEQFF
.,TRBV9,TRBD1,TRBJ1-6,TGTGCCAGCAGCTCGTATGCCGGGACAGGGAATTCACCCCTCCACTTT,CASSSYAGTGNSPLHF
.,TRBV28,.,TRBJ2-1,TGTGCCAGCAGCACGCCTCCTAGCTCCTACAATGAGCAGTTCTTC,CASSTPPSSYNEQFF
.,TRBV6-4,.,TRBJ1-1,TGTGCCAGCAGGGTTCAGGGGAACACTGAAGCTTTCTTT,CASRVQGNTEAFF
.,TRBV19,TRBD1,TRBJ1-5,TGTGCCACCAGACAGGGAAATGGCAATCAGCCCCAGCATTTT,CATRQGNGNQPQHF
few,TRBV9,.,TRBJ2-3,TGTGCCAGCAGCGTCACTAGCACAGATACGCAGTATTTT,CASSVTSTDTQYF
.,TRBV7-8,.,TRBJ1-1,TGTGCCAGCAGCCCCGAAGGAGGAACAGCCATTGAAGCTTTCTTT,CASSPEGGTAIEAFF
.,TRBV27,TRBD1,TRBJ2-6,TGTGCCAGCAGTTTATTTAGTCGGGACAGCTCGTTTTCCACCTCTGGGGCCAACGTCCTGACTTTC,CASSLFSRDSSFSTSGANVLTF
.,TRBV28,TRBD1,TRBJ1-1,TGTGCCAGCAGTCCTCCATGGCAGGGGGTTCATGCTTTCTTT,CASSPPWQGVHAFF
.,TRBV5-4,TRBD2,TRBJ2-1,TGTGCCAGCAGCTTGAGACTAGCCGTCAATGAGCAGTTCTTC,CASSLRLAVNEQFF
.,TRBV7-2,TRBD1,TRBJ1-4,TGTGCCAGCAGCTACAGGGGGCCAAGCGAAAAACTGTTTTTT,CASSYRGPSEKLFF
.,TRBV11-2,TRBD2,TRBJ2-2,TGTGCCAGCAGCCGGACTAGCGGGAGGGTCGGGGAGCTGTTTTTT,CASSRTSGRVGELFF